This T cell receptor (beta chain) was identified in a study of T-cell memory formation after mild COVID-19. TCRdb re-derived calls from the 5' RACE reads in MiXCR, one entry per CDR3 protein. Among roughly 350,000 distinct CDR3 sequences listed, 25% to 30% were seen once. The V gene lost 3 bases and the J gene lost 1 base, with 9 bases spanning the gap. The length of the CDR3 is 14 residues. Germline values: CDR1 KGHSH, CDR2 LQKENI. This chain connects TRBV18 to TRBJ2-5, with D possibly being TRBD1 (5 bases). Sequenced: PBMCs or a T cell subset sorted from them (not recorded which). This sequence originates from an adult woman who had mild COVID-19 (a few samples of this study predate the infection). Cell type and time point are not known. CDR3 loop: CASSPGRGQETQYF. CDR3 bases: TGTGCCAGCTCACCCGGAAGGGGCCAAGAGACCCAGTACTTC.